One and the same sample provided the 20 T cell receptor beta chains below, sequenced in a study of T cell responses to AZD1222 COVID-19 vaccine. Sequencing used immunoSEQ multiplex PCR; TCRdb keeps in-frame clones, though not all of them. The table includes 95,000 to 130,000 clones, more than 85% detected once. This sample comprised peripheral blood, obtained on day 0 of AZD1222 vaccination. These receptors all stem from an adult in good health.

The chain joins TRBV10-1 to TRBJ2-1; the D is unclear. CDR1 and CDR2 from the germline V gene are WNHNN and SYGVQD (reference sequence). The germline V and J ends were trimmed by 7 bases and 5 bases, with 15 bases remaining between them. The CDR3 loop spans 14 amino acids. CDR3 region: CASMRTLNDNEQFF. The CDR3 DNA reads as TGCGCCAGCATGAGGACCCTAAACGACAATGAGCAGTTCTTC.

In DNA form, the CDR3 reads TGCGCCAGCAGCCTTGGGTCCCGAAGAGATACGCAGTATTTT. Translation: CASSLGSRRDTQYF. The V and J genes are TRBV4-1 and TRBJ2-3; D is unclear. Trimming stripped 4 bases from V and 5 bases from J, with 13 bases between. Germline V gene data show CDR1 as MGHRA and CDR2 as YSYEKL. The CDR3 sequence is 14 residues long.

The CDR3 DNA reads TGTGCCAGCAGCTCGACTAGCGGGAGACTAATGGATGAGCAGTTCTTC. Protein: CASSSTSGRLMDEQFF. The rearrangement joins TRBV13 to TRBJ2-1; 12 nucleotides agree with TRBD2. The CDR3 has 16 amino acids. Germline V gene sequence: CDR1 PRHDT, CDR2 FYEKMQ (reference sequence). The junction had 9 bases not matched to a gene; V was cut back by 4 bases and J by 8 bases.

This chain joins TRBV19 and TRBJ1-5; 9 bases line up with TRBD1. With 4 bases clipped from V and 1 base from J, the junction kept 8 bases outside the gene matches. CDR3 length: 17 residues. Looked up from germline, CDR1 is LNHDA and CDR2 is SQIVND (reference sequence). The CDR3 protein is CASSNLPGQGSNQPQHF. The DNA of the CDR3 is TGTGCCAGTAGTAACCTCCCGGGACAGGGAAGCAATCAGCCCCAGCATTTT. Supplemented by reference TRBV19 and TRBJ1-5, the full variable domain reads DGGITQSPKYLFRKEGQNVTLSCEQNLNHDAMYWYRQDPGQGLRLIYYSQIVNDFQKGDIAEGYSVSREKKESFPLTVTSAQKNPTAFYLCASSNLPGQGSNQPQHFGDGTRLSIL.

V and J are TRBV5-1 and TRBJ2-1; TRBD2 matches at 11 bases. This CDR3 is 16 amino acids long. In germline, CDR1 is SGHRS, CDR2 YFSETQ. With 2 bases clipped from V and 7 bases from J, the junction kept 8 bases outside the gene matches. The CDR3 loop reads CASSLNSGRAGNEQFF. In DNA form, the CDR3 reads TGCGCCAGCAGCTTAAATAGCGGGAGGGCGGGAAATGAGCAGTTCTTC.

V is TRBV11-2 and J is TRBJ1-2, with D tentatively TRBD1 (5 bases). V lost 5 bases, J lost 10 bases, and 20 bases lay in between. This CDR3 is 14 amino acids long. Germline V gives CDR1 SGHAT, CDR2 FQNNGV. CDR3 residues: CASSPWGQGRDYTF. For the CDR3, the DNA is TGTGCCAGCAGCCCCTGGGGCCAGGGCAGGGACTACACCTTC. Based on the CDR3 plus reference TRBV11-2 and TRBJ1-2, the full variable domain is EAGVAQSPRYKIIEKRQSVAFWCNPISGHATLYWYQQILGQGPKLLIQFQNNGVVDDSQLPKDRFSAERLKGVDSTLKIQPAKLEDSAVYLCASSPWGQGRDYTFGSGTRLTVV.

The rearrangement links TRBV15 to TRBJ2-4; 9 bases align to TRBD1. Looked up from germline, CDR1 is LNHNV and CDR2 is YYDKDF (reference sequence). V shed 0 bases and J 0 bases; nucleotides not matched to a gene: 12. The CDR3 totals 20 residues. This CDR3 is CATSRDRGTGPDLAKNIQYF. In DNA, the CDR3 is TGTGCCACCAGCAGAGATCGAGGGACAGGGCCGGATCTAGCCAAAAACATTCAGTACTTC.

The chain joins TRBV6-5 to TRBJ2-2; D gene ambiguous. V was cut by 8 bases and J by 5 bases, with 12 bases left in between. In germline, CDR1 is MNHEY, CDR2 SVGAGI. The CDR3 spans 13 residues. The CDR3 sequence: CASQREWTGELFF. The CDR3 nucleotides read TGTGCCAGCCAAAGGGAATGGACCGGGGAGCTGTTTTTT.

This clone was detected once. The chain has TRBV30 and TRBJ1-3; D not certain. The CDR3 is made up of 11 amino acids. The V end was cut by 2 bases, the J end by 4 bases, with 3 bases between. Germline values: CDR1 GTSNPN, CDR2 SVGIG (reference sequence). The CDR3 bases are TGTGCCTGGAGTATCGGAAACACCATATATTTT. This translates into CAWSIGNTIYF.

Here the CDR3 DNA reads TGTGCCAGCAGCTTAGCCTCCGGTCTAGCGGGAACTACGCAGTATTTT. The encoded protein is CASSLASGLAGTTQYF. The V call is TRBV11-3, the J call TRBJ2-3; TRBD2 matches at 9 bases. Germline assignment: CDR1 SGHNT and CDR2 YENEEA. The ends lost 1 base at V and 8 bases at J; junction bases unmatched: 10. This CDR3 contains 16 residues.

The chain combines TRBV9 with TRBJ2-3, with TRBD1 matching 8 bases. V dropped 0 bases and J dropped 5; count of bases not matched to a gene: 17. Germline V gives CDR1 SGDLS, CDR2 YYNGEE. The CDR3 length is 19 residues. CDR3 DNA: TGTGCCAGCAGCGTAGGACTTGGGACAGGTATGATAATCGGAGATACGCAGTATTTT. This sequence encodes CASSVGLGTGMIIGDTQYF. Full variable domain (rest looked up from reference TRBV9 and TRBJ2-3): DSGVTQTPKHLITATGQRVTLRCSPRSGDLSVYWYQQSLDQGLQFLIQYYNGEERAKGNILERFSAQQFPDLHSELNLSSLELGDSALYFCASSVGLGTGMIIGDTQYFGPGTRLTVL.

The count of this clone is one. This chain uses TRBV5-1 with TRBJ1-1; the D is unclear. Per germline, CDR1 SGHRS and CDR2 YFSETQ. Trimming left V 3 bases short and J 2 bases short, with 11 bases between. The CDR3 contains 14 residues. The CDR3 loop reads CASSSNTANTEAFF. CDR3 DNA: TGCGCCAGCAGCTCCAATACGGCAAACACTGAAGCTTTCTTT.

This chain uses TRBV28 with TRBJ2-1, with D tentatively TRBD2 (6 bases). V lost 6 bases and J 5 bases, leaving 23 bases between the germline ends. The CDR3 extends over 17 amino acids. Germline lookup yields CDR1 MDHEN and CDR2 SYDVKM. The CDR3 spells CASSLGIRVGRNNEQFF. The CDR3 DNA follows: TGTGCCAGCAGCCTAGGGATTAGGGTAGGGAGGAACAATGAGCAGTTCTTC.

The rearrangement uses TRBV9 and TRBJ1-5; perhaps TRBD1 as D (5 bases). CDR3 size: 15 residues. The V and J ends lost 0 bases and 6 bases respectively, with 13 bases between them. Per the germline V gene, CDR1 is SGDLS and CDR2 is YYNGEE. In nucleotides, the CDR3 is TGTGCCAGCAGCGTAGATAAGGGGTCTGGTCAGCCCCAGCATTTT. Protein product: CASSVDKGSGQPQHF.

The gene calls are TRBV7-2 and TRBJ2-4; possibly TRBD1 or TRBD2 for D (5 bases each). The CDR3 runs to 13 residues. CDR1 is SGHTA and CDR2 is FQGNSA in the germline V gene. V lost 5 bases and J lost 5, with 10 bases in between. The CDR3 here is CASSPRGQNIQYF. CDR3 in DNA: TGTGCCAGCAGCCCCCGGGGCCAAAACATTCAGTACTTC. The full variable domain, with the rest looked up from reference TRBV7-2 and TRBJ2-4, is GAGVSQSPSNKVTEKGKDVELRCDPISGHTALYWYRQSLGQGLEFLIYFQGNSAPDKSGLPSDRFSAERTGGSVSTLTIQRTQQEDSAVYLCASSPRGQNIQYFGAGTRLSVL.

V and J are TRBV11-2 and TRBJ2-7, with TRBD2 identical over 7 bases. This CDR3 has 14 residues. Trimming took 5 bases from V and 11 from J; bases not matched to a gene: 15. Germline V lookup: CDR1 SGHAT, CDR2 FQNNGV. As DNA, the CDR3 is TGTGCCAGCAGCCTCAGTTCGGTCGGGAGGAGGGAGTACTTC. The encoded protein is CASSLSSVGRREYF.

The V and J genes are TRBV29-1 and TRBJ1-2; TRBD1 might be the D (5 bases). Germline CDR1 and CDR2: SQVTM and ANQGSEA. The CDR3 runs 11 residues. With 6 bases removed from V and 4 bases from J, the gap between germline ends came to 9 bases. The CDR3 here is CSVAGGYGYTF. CDR3 nucleotide sequence: TGCAGCGTCGCCGGGGGCTATGGCTACACCTTC.

The chain recombines TRBV4-1 with TRBJ1-1; TRBD1 matches at 7 bases. CDR1 is MGHRA and CDR2 is YSYEKL in the germline V gene. There are 15 residues in the CDR3. The V gene end was trimmed by 4 bases and the J gene end by 1 base; junction bases not matched to a gene: 6. In DNA form, the CDR3 reads TGCGCCAGCAGCCCGCTGGGACAGCGGAACACTGAAGCTTTCTTT. Protein: CASSPLGQRNTEAFF.

This chain uses TRBV4-1 with TRBJ1-2; 11 bases fit TRBD1. V shed 2 bases, J shed 4 bases, and the junction held 6 bases outside the gene matches. CDR1 and CDR2 (germline): MGHRA, YSYEKL. The CDR3 runs to 16 residues. The CDR3 region is CASSQPRGTGGYGYTF. The CDR3 region has the DNA TGCGCCAGCAGCCAACCAAGGGGGACAGGGGGCTATGGCTACACCTTC.

The chain is built from TRBV3-1 (or the pseudogene TRBV3-2) and TRBJ2-7; tentatively, D is TRBD2 (5 bases). The V and J ends lost 1 base and 4 bases respectively, with 11 bases between them. Germline V gene sequence: CDR1 LGHDT, CDR2 YNNKEL (reference sequence). CDR3 length: 14 amino acids. CDR3 region: CASSQGVQRYEQYF. In DNA, the CDR3 is TGTGCCAGCAGCCAAGGCGTGCAGCGGTACGAGCAGTACTTC.